This note documents a single T cell receptor (beta chain) sequence. Its binding antigen is unknown. The sample holds no much larger clone one base away, and base qualities are not on file. The CDR3, from cysteine to phenylalanine, totals 15 residues. Just CDR3 DNA is preserved here, 45 bases in frame from base 1. The germline V gene (reference sequence) sets CDR1 to DFQATT and CDR2 to SNEGSKA. V is shortened by 6 bases, J by 9 bases, and the region joining them spans 24 bases. This sample was taken from a study of T cells in Graves' hyperthyroidism and ophthalmopathy (dated by TCRdb to the late 2010s). For context, the study as a whole: Peripheral blood was collected at initial diagnosis, before any treatment. To identify TCR V-J signatures that set the groups apart, the researchers used a discovery cohort of more than 95 patients, made up of around 40 with Graves' ophthalmopathy and 55 to 65 with stable Graves' hyperthyroidism. Prospective prediction of ophthalmopathy was tested in an independent validation cohort consisting of 18 to 20 hyperthyroidism patients and about 17 patients who later progressed to ophthalmopathy. The approximately 97 discovery patients were randomly divided into training and test sets at a 7:3 ratio. The study also compared thyroid tissue and blood T-cell repertoires from five or six Graves' hyperthyroidism patients. After sampling, hyperthyroidism patients received methimazole starting at 30 mg daily, and ophthalmopathy patients received high-dose intravenous methylprednisolone. The paper describes TCR Vbeta CDR3 sequencing of around 140 peripheral blood samples, made up of 40 to 45 ophthalmopathy patients, roughly 75 hyperthyroidism patients and 17 progressor patients.

Overall results and qualifications from the work: A model built on a 13 V-J signature distinguished ophthalmopathy from stable hyperthyroidism, reaching around 90% sensitivity and under 84% specificity in cross-validation and 80%/75% in testing. In validation, progression to ophthalmopathy was predicted by the model with around 71% sensitivity and nearly 75% specificity, a median of roughly six months before onset. Most expanded thyroid clonotypes (frequency above 0.001) were also detected in blood, a finding suggesting that blood repertoires may reflect thyroid immune responses. Sample size was not statistically predetermined, and blinding of investigators to group allocation was not performed.

Hyperthyroidism patients were newly diagnosed, with disease duration under 2 months, and aged 18 to 65 years. Any patient with an uncontrolled infection, another autoimmune disease, pregnancy or lactation was excluded. Clinical symptoms, serum thyroxine and TRAb, thyroid ultrasound, and orbital computed tomography formed the basis for the diagnoses. Blood from progressor patients was drawn when they were first diagnosed with hyperthyroidism, before any ophthalmopathy symptoms appeared. PBMCs were separated from 7.5 to 10 ml of fresh peripheral blood using Ficoll-Paque density gradient centrifugation. Patients classed as progressors first received a Graves' hyperthyroidism diagnosis and then went on to develop ophthalmopathy during follow-up. Total RNA was extracted with Trizol reagent, and quality was checked on an Agilent 2100 Bioanalyzer. The TCR beta CDR3 regions were amplified from RNA transcripts. For the first round of RT-PCR on the TCR CDR3, the HTBI primer set was used together with the Qiagen OneStep RT-PCR kit. Libraries were constructed in a second round of multiplex PCR, after which size selection and purification were performed. Paired-end sequencing of the libraries was performed with 100 bp reads on an Illumina HiSeq2000. The paper's data handling went like this. SOAPnuke was used to process the raw data, with reads discarded if the reads contained adapters or uncalled bases, had a mean Phred below 15, or lacked an exact constant-primer or identifier match. High-quality paired reads were merged with COPE v1.2.5, and unique nucleotide sequences were defined as clonotypes. MiTCR v1.1 was used to align clonotypes to the IMGT TRBV, TRBD and TRBJ reference segments. The analysis included only V-J combinations with a frequency above 0.0001, which together covered 99% to 99.2% of the repertoires. A TCS score was defined as the ratio of F50 (clonal expansion) to E x V (chaos), with BLOSUM62-based TCRdist applied between CDR3 peptides within each V-J. Welch's t-statistics and random forest reduced approximately 520 V-J features to about 12, which were used in a naive Bayes classifier (R e1071). In TCRdb, the public reads were trimmed at Q25 with fastp and aligned with MiXCR, with productive beta chains retained. CDR3 protein duplicates are merged, each entry listing the most common genes and DNA. TCRdb's processing, not the study's, gives the V and J calls here. The sample table holds fewer than 300,000 distinct CDR3 sequences, of which nearly 15% were seen once. Jointly, the top ten make up 30% to 35% of the sample.

The TCR sequence derives from a woman between 45 and 65 years old with Graves' hyperthyroidism that later progressed to Graves' ophthalmopathy. What was sequenced was blood. Here the chain combines TRBV20-1 and TRBJ2-1; the D gene is perhaps TRBD1 or TRBD2, each of them matching over 7 bases. The DNA sequence follows: TGCAGTGCCCGCCGACAGGGAAGGGGAGGGGGTGAGCAGTTCTTC. Translated, it gives CSARRQGRGGGEQFF.